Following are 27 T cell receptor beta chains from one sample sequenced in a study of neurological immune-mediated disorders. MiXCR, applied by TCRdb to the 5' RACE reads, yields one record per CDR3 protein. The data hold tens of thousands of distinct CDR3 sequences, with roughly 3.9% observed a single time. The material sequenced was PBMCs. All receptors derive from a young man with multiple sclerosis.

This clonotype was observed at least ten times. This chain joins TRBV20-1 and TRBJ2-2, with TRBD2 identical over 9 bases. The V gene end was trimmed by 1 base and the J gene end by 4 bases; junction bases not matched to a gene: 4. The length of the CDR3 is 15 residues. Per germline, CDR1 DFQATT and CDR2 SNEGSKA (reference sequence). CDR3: CSARVLAGITGELFF. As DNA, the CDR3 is TGCAGTGCTAGAGTTCTAGCGGGGATCACCGGGGAGCTGTTTTTT.

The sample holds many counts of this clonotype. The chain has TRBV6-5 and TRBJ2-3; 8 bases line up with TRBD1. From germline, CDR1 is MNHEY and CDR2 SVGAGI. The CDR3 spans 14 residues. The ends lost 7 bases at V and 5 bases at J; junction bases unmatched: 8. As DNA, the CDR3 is TGTGCCAGCACCAACCCAGGGGGCGTAGATACGCAGTATTTT. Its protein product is CASTNPGGVDTQYF.

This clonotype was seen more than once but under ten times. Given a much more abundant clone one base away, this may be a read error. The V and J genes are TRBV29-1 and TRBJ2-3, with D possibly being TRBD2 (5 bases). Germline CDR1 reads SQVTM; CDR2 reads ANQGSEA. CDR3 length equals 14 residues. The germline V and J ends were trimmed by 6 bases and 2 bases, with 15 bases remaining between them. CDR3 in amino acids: CSVTGLAITDTQYF. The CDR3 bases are TGCAGCGTCACCGGACTCGCCATCACAGATACGCAGTATTTT.

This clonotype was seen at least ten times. The CDR3 region has the DNA TGTGCCAGCAGCGCAGACAGGTACGAGCAGTTCTTC. Its translation is CASSADRYEQFF. J is TRBJ2-1 and V is TRBV7-2, with a weak D call TRBD1 (6 bases). Germline assignment: CDR1 SGHTA and CDR2 FQGNSA. The CDR3 loop spans 12 amino acids. The V end lost 5 bases, the J end lost 10 bases, and 12 bases lay between the germline ends.

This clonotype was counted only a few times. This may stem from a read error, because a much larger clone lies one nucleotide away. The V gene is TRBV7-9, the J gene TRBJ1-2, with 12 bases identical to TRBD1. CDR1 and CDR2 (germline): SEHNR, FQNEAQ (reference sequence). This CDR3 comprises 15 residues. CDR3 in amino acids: CVSSVGQGAGYGYTF. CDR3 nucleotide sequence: TGTGTCAGCAGCGTGGGACAGGGGGCAGGCTATGGCTACACCTTC.

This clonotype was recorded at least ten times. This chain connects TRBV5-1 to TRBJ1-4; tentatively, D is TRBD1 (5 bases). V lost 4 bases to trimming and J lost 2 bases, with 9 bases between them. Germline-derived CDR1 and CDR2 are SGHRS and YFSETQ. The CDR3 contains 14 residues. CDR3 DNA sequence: TGCGCCAGCAGCCAGGGAGGCACTAATGAAAAACTGTTTTTT. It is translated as CASSQGGTNEKLFF.

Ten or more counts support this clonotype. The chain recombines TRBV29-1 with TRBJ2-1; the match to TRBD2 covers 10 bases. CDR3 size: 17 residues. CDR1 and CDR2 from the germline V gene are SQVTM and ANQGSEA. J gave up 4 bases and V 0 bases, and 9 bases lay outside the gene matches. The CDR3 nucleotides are TGCAGCGTTGAAGAAAGGTTGGGACTAGCGCGGTACAATGAGCAGTTCTTC. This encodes CSVEERLGLARYNEQFF.

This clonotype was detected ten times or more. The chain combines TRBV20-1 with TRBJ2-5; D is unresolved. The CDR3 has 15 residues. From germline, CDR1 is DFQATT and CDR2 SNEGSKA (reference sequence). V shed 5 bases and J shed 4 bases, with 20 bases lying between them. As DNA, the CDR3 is TGCAGTGCTCGAAAACGCGCATGGGATGGAGAGACCCAGTACTTC. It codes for CSARKRAWDGETQYF.

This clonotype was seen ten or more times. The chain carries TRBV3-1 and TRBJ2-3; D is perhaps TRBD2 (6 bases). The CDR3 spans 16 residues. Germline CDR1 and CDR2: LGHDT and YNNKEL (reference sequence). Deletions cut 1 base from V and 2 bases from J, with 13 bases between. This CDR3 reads CASSQAYWGLTDTQYF. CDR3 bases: TGTGCCAGCAGCCAAGCTTATTGGGGACTCACAGATACGCAGTATTTT.

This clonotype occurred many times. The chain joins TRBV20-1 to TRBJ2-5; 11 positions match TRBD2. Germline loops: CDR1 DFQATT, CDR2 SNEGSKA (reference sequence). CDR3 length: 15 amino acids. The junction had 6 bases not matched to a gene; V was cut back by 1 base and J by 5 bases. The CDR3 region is CSARVSGGALETQYF. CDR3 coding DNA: TGCAGTGCTAGAGTTAGCGGGGGGGCCCTCGAGACCCAGTACTTC.

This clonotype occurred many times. CDR3 nucleotide sequence: TGCAGTGCTAGAGGAGAGCGGGGTTACGCCCAGGAGACCCAGTACTTC. It is translated as CSARGERGYAQETQYF. This chain connects TRBV20-1 to TRBJ2-5, with 7 bases fitting TRBD2. This CDR3 spans 16 amino acids. Losses at the gene ends were 1 base for V and 5 bases for J; bases not matched to a gene: 13. Germline lookup yields CDR1 DFQATT and CDR2 SNEGSKA (reference sequence).

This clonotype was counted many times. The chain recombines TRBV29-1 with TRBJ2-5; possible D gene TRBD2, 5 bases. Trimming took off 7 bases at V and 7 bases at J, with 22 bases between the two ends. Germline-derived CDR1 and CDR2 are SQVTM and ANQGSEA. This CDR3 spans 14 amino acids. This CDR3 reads CSGLRSAGGGTQYF. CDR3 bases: TGCAGCGGCTTGAGGTCAGCAGGAGGAGGGACCCAGTACTTC.

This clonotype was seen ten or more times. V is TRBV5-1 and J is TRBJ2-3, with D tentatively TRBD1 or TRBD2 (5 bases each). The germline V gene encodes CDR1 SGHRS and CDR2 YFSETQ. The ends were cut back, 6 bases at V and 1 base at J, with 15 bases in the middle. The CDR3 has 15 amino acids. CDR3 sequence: CASTPLGGGTDTQYF. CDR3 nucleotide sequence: TGCGCCAGCACCCCCCTTGGGGGAGGCACAGATACGCAGTATTTT.

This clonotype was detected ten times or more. This CDR3 reads CASSQRTSNYEQYF. CDR3 DNA sequence: TGCGCCAGCAGCCAACGGACTAGCAACTACGAGCAGTACTTC. The chain joins TRBV4-1 to TRBJ2-7, with 8 bases identical to TRBD2. The CDR3 length is 14 residues. Trimming removed 2 bases from V and 3 bases from J; junction bases left unmatched: 3. CDR1 is MGHRA, CDR2 YSYEKL, per germline.

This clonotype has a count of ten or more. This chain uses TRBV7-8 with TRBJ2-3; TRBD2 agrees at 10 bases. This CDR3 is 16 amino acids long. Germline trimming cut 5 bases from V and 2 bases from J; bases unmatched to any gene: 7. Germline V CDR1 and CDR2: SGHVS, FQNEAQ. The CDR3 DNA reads TGTGCCAGCAGCGCGCTAACTAGCGGGACCACAGATACGCAGTATTTT. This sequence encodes CASSALTSGTTDTQYF.

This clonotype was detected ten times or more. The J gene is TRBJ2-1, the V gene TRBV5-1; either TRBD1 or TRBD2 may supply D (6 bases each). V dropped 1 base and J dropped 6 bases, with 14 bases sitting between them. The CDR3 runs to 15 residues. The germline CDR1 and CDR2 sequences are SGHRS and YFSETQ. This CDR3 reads CASSLKGGVSNEQFF. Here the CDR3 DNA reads TGCGCCAGCAGCTTGAAGGGGGGAGTGAGCAATGAGCAGTTCTTC.

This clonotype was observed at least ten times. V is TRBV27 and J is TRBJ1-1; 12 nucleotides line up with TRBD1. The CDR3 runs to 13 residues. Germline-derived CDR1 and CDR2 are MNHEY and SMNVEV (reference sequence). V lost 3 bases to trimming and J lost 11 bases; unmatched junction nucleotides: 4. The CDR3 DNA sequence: TGTGCCAGCAGTTTCGGGACAGGGGGCGAGGCTTTCTTT. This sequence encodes CASSFGTGGEAFF.

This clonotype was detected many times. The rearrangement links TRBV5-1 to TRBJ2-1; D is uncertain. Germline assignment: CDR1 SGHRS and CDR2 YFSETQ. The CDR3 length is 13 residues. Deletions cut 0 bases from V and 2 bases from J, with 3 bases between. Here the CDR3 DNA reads TGCGCCAGCAGCTTGGATCCCTACAATGAGCAGTTCTTC. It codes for CASSLDPYNEQFF.

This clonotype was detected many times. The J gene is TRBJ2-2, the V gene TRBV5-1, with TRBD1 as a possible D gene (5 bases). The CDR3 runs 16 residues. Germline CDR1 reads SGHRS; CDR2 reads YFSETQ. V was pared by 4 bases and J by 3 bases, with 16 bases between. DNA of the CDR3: TGCGCCAGCAGCATCCTCGCGGACACCCACACCGGGGAGCTGTTTTTT. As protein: CASSILADTHTGELFF.

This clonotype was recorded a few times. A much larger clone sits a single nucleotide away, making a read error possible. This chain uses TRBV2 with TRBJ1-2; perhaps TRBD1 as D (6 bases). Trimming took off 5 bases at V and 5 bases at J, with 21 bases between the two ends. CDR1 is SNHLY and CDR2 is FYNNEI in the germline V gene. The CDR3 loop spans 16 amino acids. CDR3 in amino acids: CASSLTKGKGEYGYTF. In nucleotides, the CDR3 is TGTGCCAGCAGTCTTACTAAAGGAAAGGGGGAATATGGCTACACCTTC. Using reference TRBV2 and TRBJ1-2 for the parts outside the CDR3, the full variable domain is EPEVTQTPSHQVTQMGQEVILRCVPISNHLYFYWYRQILGQKVEFLVSFYNNEISEKSEIFDDQFSVERPDGSNFTLKIRSTKLEDSAMYFCASSLTKGKGEYGYTFGSGTRLTVV.

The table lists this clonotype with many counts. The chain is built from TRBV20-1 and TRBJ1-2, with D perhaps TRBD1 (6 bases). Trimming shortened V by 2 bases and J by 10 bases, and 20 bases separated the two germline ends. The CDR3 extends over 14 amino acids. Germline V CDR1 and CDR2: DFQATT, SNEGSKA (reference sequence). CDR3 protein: CSARPRATGSAYTF. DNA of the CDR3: TGCAGTGCTAGACCCCGGGCGACAGGATCTGCCTACACCTTC.

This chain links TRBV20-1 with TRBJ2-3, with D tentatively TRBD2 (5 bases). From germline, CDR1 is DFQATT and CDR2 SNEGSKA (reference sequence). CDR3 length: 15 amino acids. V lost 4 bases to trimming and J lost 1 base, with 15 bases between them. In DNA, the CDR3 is TGCAGTGCTATGGTGGGAGAGGTGGGCACAGATACGCAGTATTTT. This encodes CSAMVGEVGTDTQYF.

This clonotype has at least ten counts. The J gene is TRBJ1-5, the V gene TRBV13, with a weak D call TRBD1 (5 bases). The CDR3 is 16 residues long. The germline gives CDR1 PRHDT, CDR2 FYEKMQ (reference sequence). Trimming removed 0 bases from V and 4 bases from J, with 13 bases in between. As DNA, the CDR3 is TGTGCCAGCAGCTTAGGGGGGACGGGTGCAAATCAGCCCCAGCATTTT. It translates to CASSLGGTGANQPQHF.

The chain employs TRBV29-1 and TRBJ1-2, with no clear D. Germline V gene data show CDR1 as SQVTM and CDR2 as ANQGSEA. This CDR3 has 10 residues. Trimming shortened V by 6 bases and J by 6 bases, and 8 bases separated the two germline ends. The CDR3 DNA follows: TGCAGCGTCGGGGTGGATGGCTACACCTTC. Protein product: CSVGVDGYTF.

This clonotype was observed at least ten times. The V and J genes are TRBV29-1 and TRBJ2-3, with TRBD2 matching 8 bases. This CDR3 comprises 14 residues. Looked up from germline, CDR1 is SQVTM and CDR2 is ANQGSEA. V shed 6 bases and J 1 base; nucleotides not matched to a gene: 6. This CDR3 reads CSVSGGGGTDTQYF. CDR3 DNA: TGCAGCGTAAGCGGGGGAGGGGGCACAGATACGCAGTATTTT.

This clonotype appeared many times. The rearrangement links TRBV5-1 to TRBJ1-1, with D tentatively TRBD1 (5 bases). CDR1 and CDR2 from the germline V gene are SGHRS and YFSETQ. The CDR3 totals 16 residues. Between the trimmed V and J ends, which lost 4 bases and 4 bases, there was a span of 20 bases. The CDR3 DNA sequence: TGCGCCAGCAGCCCCAATGGTCAGGGAGTTGGCACTGAAGCTTTCTTT. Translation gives CASSPNGQGVGTEAFF.

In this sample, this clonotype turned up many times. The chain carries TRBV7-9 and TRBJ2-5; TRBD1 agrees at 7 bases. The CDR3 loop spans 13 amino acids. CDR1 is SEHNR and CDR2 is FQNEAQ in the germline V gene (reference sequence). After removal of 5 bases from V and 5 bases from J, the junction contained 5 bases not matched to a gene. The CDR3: CASSDRVRETQYF. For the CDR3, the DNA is TGTGCCAGCAGCGACAGGGTCAGGGAGACCCAGTACTTC.